The TCR beta chain described here comes from a study of regulatory T cells in long-lasting Graves disease (dated by TCRdb to about 2021). Context from the whole study: Patients with newly diagnosed Graves' disease had been on antithyroid drugs for under 3 months. Patients with persistent Graves' disease were compared with patients with newly diagnosed Graves' disease using TCR sequencing and RNA sequencing of peripheral blood. The study was registered as a clinical trial and conducted in China. A total of 35 or so samples were covered by TCR sequencing, comprising some 13 persistent and 20 or so newly diagnosed Graves' disease patients.

This clonotype was counted ten times or more. What antigen it recognizes has not been identified. Base-call qualities are not available, and no considerably larger clone is one nucleotide away. Library creation used multiplex PCR. Sequenced on an Illumina HiSeq 4000. CDR3 regions were amplified by Arm-PCR with iRepertoire HTBI primers to construct TCR beta libraries. Before sequencing, the PCR products went through gel purification. The study's own analysis went as follows. A total of 62 TRBV and 14 TRBJ segments were identified across samples and were used for gene usage analysis of CDR3 amino acid clonotypes. Filtered high-quality paired reads were merged into contigs using COPE and FqMerger. BLAST was used to align contigs to the IMGT TRBV, TRBD and TRBJ reference genes, and CDR3 was defined following IMGT. Any clonotype with a frequency above 0.1% was classified as a highly expanded clone. Repertoire diversity was measured by Shannon entropy, and V-J evenness by the Gini coefficient. Public clonotypes were defined as clonotypes shared by more than one individual. TCRdb itself trimmed the public reads at Q25 with fastp, ran MiXCR and retained productive beta chains. Merged by CDR3 protein, the rows form single entries marked with the most common genes and DNA. Here the V and J calls rest on TCRdb's processing, not on the authors' analysis. Present in this sample are over 500,000 distinct CDR3 sequences, 15% to 20% of which were seen just once. Clones ranked in the top ten supply 15% to 20% of the sample.

The full study reports these points: Patients with persistent disease shared more public clonotypes (over 2,500) than newly diagnosed patients did (more than 900). Because the primary lesion, thyroid tissue, could not be accessed, the study looked at peripheral blood alone. As a limitation, the authors acknowledged that the small sample size may reduce accuracy. Sequencing and analysis were limited to the TCR beta chain. TRBV28, TRBJ1-2 and TRBJ2-5 were preferentially used in persistent disease, while TRBV20-1 and TRBJ2-1 were favored in newly diagnosed disease. Persistent Graves' disease patients showed lower TCR Shannon entropy and fewer highly expanded clones than newly diagnosed patients, suggesting clonal expansion.

Between the V and J ends, shortened by 4 bases and 0 bases respectively, the junction contains 15 bases. CDR1 is given as MDHEN and CDR2 as SYDVKM, both from the germline V gene. Its CDR3 holds 16 amino acids, cysteine through phenylalanine. Only the CDR3 portion is preserved as DNA: 48 bases, with reading frame beginning at the first base. Interpreted using the paper, the time point label stands for: newly diagnosed GD, antithyroid drugs for less than 3 months. For both TCR sequencing and RNA sequencing, RNA was extracted from PBMCs in TRIzol. Graves' disease was diagnosed according to American Thyroid Association guidelines. The patients came from an endocrinology department in Xi'an, China. From each patient, nine milliliters of peripheral blood was collected into an EDTA anticoagulant tube. Ficoll Paque Plus density gradient separation was used to isolate PBMCs, and no further T cell sorting was performed. An Agilent 2100 Bioanalyzer and agarose gel were used to assess RNA quality, and a NanoDrop 2000 was used to measure RNA concentration.

The same sample was also used in a study of T cells in Graves' hyperthyroidism and ophthalmopathy. From the second report: Stable Graves' hyperthyroidism was defined as no progression to ophthalmopathy during 18 months of follow-up. Hyperthyroidism patients were aged 18 to 65 years and newly diagnosed, with disease duration of less than 2 months. The study excluded patients with uncontrolled infections, other autoimmune diseases, pregnancy or lactation. Diagnoses were established on the basis of clinical symptoms, serum thyroxine and TRAb, thyroid ultrasound, and orbital computed tomography. A first-round RT-PCR of the TCR CDR3 used the HTBI primer set with the Qiagen OneStep RT-PCR kit. Most expanded thyroid clonotypes (frequency above 0.001) were also detected in blood, suggesting blood repertoires may reflect thyroid immune responses. Ophthalmopathy was separated from stable hyperthyroidism by a 13 V-J signature model, with approximately 89% sensitivity and about 81% specificity obtained in cross-validation and 80%/75% obtained in testing. In validation, progression to ophthalmopathy was predicted by the model with more than 65% sensitivity and about 72% specificity, a median of around 5.9 months before onset. To identify TCR V-J signatures that set the groups apart, the researchers used a discovery cohort of 90 to 100 patients, made up of 40 to 45 with Graves' ophthalmopathy and some 58 with stable Graves' hyperthyroidism. Prospective prediction of ophthalmopathy was tested in an independent validation cohort of fewer than 20 hyperthyroidism patients and 17 patients who later progressed to ophthalmopathy. The approximately 95 discovery patients were divided at random into training and test sets in a 7:3 ratio. The study also compared thyroid tissue and blood T-cell repertoires from more than five Graves' hyperthyroidism patients. After sampling, hyperthyroidism patients received methimazole starting at 30 mg daily, and ophthalmopathy patients received high-dose intravenous methylprednisolone. A second multiplex PCR round built the libraries, followed by size selection and purification. The libraries were sequenced on an Illumina HiSeq2000 using paired-end 100 bp reads. SOAPnuke was used to process the raw data, removing reads that contained adapters or uncalled bases, had a mean Phred below 15, or lacked an exact match to the constant primer or identifier. High-quality paired reads were merged with COPE v1.2.5, and unique nucleotide sequences were defined as clonotypes. MiTCR v1.1 was used to align clonotypes to the IMGT TRBV, TRBD and TRBJ reference segments. The analysis included only V-J combinations with a frequency above 0.0001, which together covered 99% to 99.2% of the repertoires. The TCS score was defined as the ratio of F50 (clonal expansion) to E x V (chaos), calculated using BLOSUM62-based TCRdist between CDR3 peptides within each V-J. Welch's t-statistics and random forest reduced fewer than 600 V-J features to around 14, which were used in a naive Bayes classifier (R e1071). Sample size was not statistically predetermined, and blinding of investigators to group allocation was not performed. The paper reports TCR Vbeta CDR3 sequencing of roughly 140 peripheral blood samples: fewer than 50 ophthalmopathy, approximately 74 hyperthyroidism and approximately 17 progressor patients.

The input for sequencing was peripheral blood mononuclear cells (PBMCs), taken at new diagnosis, from a patient treated with antithyroid drugs. The rearranged segments are TRBV28 and TRBJ1-1; the D gene is unclear. This TCR derives from a woman in her thirties with Graves disease. Donor details come from another sample of the same person, matched by shared clones. The CDR3 region reads CASSSSTPGVNTEAFF. The sequenced DNA is TGTGCCAGCAGTTCATCAACCCCGGGAGTGAACACTGAAGCTTTCTTT.